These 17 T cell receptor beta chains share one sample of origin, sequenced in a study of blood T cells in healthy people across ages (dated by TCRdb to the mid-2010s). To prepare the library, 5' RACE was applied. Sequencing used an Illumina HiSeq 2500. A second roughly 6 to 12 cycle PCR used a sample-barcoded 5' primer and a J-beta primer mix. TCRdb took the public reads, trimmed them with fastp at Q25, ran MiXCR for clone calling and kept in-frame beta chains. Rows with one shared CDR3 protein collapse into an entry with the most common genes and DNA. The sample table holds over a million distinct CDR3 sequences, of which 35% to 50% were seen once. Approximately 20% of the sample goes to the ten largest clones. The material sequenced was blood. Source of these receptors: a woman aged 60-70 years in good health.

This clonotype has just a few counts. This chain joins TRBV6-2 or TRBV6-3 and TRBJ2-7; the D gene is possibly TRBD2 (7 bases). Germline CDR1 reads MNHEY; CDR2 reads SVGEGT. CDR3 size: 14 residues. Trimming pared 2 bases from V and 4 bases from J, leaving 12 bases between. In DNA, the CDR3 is TGTGCCAGCAGTTACGGGGGGGCCCAGTACGAGCAGTACTTC. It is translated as CASSYGGAQYEQYF.

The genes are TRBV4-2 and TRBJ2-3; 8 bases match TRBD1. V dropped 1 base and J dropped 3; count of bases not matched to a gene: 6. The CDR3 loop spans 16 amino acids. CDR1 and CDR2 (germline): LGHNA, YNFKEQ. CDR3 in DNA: TGTGCCAGCAGCCAAGCTGGGCAGGGGGCTACAGATACGCAGTATTTT. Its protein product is CASSQAGQGATDTQYF.

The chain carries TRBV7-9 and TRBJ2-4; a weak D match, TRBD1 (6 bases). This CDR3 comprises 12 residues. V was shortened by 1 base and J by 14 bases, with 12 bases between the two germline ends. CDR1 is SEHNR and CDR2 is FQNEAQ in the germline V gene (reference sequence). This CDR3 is CASSLGASGEYF. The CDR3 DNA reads TGTGCCAGCAGCTTAGGGGCGTCAGGGGAGTACTTC.

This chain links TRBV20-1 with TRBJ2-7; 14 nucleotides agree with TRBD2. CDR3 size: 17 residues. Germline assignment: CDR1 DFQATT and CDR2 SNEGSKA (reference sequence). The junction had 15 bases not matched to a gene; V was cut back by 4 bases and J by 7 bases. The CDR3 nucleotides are TGCAGTGCTACGGGACTAGCGGGAGAAAGGTCCTACAATGAGCAGTACTTC. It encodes CSATGLAGERSYNEQYF.

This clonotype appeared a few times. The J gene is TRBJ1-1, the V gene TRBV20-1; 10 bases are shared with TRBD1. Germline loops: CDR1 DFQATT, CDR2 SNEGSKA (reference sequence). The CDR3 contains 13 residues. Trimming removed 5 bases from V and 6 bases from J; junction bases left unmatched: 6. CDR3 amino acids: CSAPGQGSPEAFF. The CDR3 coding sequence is TGCAGTGCTCCGGGACAGGGGTCTCCTGAAGCTTTCTTT.

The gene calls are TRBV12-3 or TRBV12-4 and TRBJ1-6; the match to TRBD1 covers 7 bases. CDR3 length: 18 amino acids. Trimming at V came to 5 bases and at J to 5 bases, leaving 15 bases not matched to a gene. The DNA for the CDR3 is TGTGCCAGCAGTCCAAGGGACAGCCCGGGTTGGGATAATTCACCCCTCCACTTT. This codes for CASSPRDSPGWDNSPLHF.

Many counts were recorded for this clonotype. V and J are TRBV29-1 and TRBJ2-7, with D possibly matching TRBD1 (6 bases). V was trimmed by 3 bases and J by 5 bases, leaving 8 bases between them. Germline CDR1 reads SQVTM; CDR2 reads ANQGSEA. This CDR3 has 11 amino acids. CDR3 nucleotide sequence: TGCAGCGTTGACAGGGGCCACGAGCAGTACTTC. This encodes CSVDRGHEQYF.

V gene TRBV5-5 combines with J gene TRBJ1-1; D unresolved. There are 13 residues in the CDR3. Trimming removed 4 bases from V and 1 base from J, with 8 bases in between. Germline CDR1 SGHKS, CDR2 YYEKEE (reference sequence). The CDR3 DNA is TGTGCCAGCAGCATCAAAGAGAACACTGAAGCTTTCTTT. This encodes CASSIKENTEAFF.

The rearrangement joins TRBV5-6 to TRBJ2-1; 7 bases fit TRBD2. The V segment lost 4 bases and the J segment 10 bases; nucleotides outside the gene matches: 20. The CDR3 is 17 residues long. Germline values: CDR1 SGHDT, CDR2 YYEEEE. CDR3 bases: TGTGCCAGCAGCCCTCACACGGGTATGAGGAGCGGGGAAGAGCAGTTCTTC. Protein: CASSPHTGMRSGEEQFF.

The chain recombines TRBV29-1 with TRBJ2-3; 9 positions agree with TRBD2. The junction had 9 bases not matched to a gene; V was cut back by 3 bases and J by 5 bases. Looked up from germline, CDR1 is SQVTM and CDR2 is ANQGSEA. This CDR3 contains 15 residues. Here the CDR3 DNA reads TGCAGCGTTGAGGGGATAGCGGGAGTTGGAGATACGCAGTATTTT. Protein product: CSVEGIAGVGDTQYF.

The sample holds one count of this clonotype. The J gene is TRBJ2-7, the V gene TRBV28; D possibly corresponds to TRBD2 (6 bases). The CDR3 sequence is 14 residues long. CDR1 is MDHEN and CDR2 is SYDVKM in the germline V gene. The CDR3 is CATTGGSRWAEQYF. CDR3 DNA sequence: TGTGCTACAACCGGGGGAAGTCGCTGGGCCGAGCAGTACTTC.

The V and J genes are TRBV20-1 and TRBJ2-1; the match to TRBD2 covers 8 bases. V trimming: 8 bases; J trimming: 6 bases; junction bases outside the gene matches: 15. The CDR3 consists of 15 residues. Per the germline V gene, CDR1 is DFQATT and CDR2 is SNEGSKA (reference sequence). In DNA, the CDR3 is TGCAGTAATCCGCGAGCGGGAGTCATGGGCAATGAGCAGTTCTTC. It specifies CSNPRAGVMGNEQFF.

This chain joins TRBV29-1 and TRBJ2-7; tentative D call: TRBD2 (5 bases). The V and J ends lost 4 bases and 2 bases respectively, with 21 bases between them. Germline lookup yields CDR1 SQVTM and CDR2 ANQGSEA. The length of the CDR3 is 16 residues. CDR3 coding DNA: TGCAGCGTTGCCCTATCCCCGAGCGGATGGACCTACGAGCAGTACTTC. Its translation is CSVALSPSGWTYEQYF.

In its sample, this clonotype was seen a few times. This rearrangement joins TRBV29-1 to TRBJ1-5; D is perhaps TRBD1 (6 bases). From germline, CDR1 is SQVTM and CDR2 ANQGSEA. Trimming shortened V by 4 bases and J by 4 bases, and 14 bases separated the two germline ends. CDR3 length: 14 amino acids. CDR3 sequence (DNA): TGCAGCGTTGGTGGGGGGCGCGGGAATCAGCCCCAGCATTTT. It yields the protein CSVGGGRGNQPQHF.

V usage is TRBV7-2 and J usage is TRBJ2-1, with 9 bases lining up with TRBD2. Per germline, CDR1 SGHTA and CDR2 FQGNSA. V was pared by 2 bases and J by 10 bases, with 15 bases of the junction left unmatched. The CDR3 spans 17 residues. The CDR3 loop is CASSLIGATSGRQEQFF. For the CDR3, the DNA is TGTGCCAGCAGCTTAATCGGTGCCACTAGCGGGCGTCAAGAGCAGTTCTTC.

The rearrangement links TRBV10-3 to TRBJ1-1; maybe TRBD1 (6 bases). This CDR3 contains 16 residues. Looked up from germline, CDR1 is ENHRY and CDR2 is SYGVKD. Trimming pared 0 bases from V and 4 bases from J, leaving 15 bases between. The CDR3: CAISESRPDSSTEAFF. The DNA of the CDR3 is TGTGCCATCAGTGAGTCGAGGCCGGACAGTTCCACTGAAGCTTTCTTT.

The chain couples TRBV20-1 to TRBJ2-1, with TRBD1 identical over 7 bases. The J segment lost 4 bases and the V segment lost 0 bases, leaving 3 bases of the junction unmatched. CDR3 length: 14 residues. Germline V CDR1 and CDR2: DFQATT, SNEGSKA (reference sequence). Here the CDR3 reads CSARDPRGYNEQFF. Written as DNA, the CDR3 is TGCAGTGCTAGAGATCCCAGGGGGTACAATGAGCAGTTCTTC.